This TCR beta chain was found in a study of cytomegalovirus exposure and HLA in healthy donors. The study ran its PCR with 60 Vbeta and 13 Jbeta primers. Measured with immunoSEQ multiplex PCR; TCRdb has only the in-frame clones, and not every one. The profile shows 150,000 to 200,000 clones, around nine tenths of them singletons. Unmatched junction bases numbered 4, after V lost 2 bases and J lost 4 bases. The CDR3 extends over 15 amino acids. Per the germline V gene, CDR1 is MNHEY and CDR2 is SVGAGI. A word on this clone: No antigen is known for it.

Notes on the study in general: In a later analysis, 15,000 to 20,000 TCR beta sequences were associated with HLA alleles at 0.05 false discovery rate. Across donors, presence/absence analyses took sequencing depth to be roughly uniform. Donor immune exposure was known only as CMV serostatus. One variant, a missense change in DCLRE1C, was linked in a later analysis to TCR beta V- and J-gene trimming.

The material sequenced was PBMCs. This TCR was recovered from a woman in her late teens or twenties in good health and CMV-seronegative. The gene calls are TRBV6-5 and TRBJ2-2; TRBD2 matches 7 bases. The CDR3 protein is CASSYGGRATGELFF. The DNA of the CDR3 is TGTGCCAGCAGTTACGGCGGGAGAGCCACCGGGGAGCTGTTTTTT.